A selection of T cell receptor beta chains follows, all from one sample in a study of T cells after yellow fever vaccination. TCRdb re-derived calls from the 5' RACE reads in MiXCR, one entry per CDR3 protein. The data show about 500,000 distinct CDR3 sequences, about a sixth seen once. The specimen was PBMCs, collected around 5 days after the first yellow fever vaccination. Receptor source: a man aged 18 to 35 who received the YFV17D yellow fever vaccine. Both conserved end residues are part of each CDR3. D genes are given only for firm matches. Size is omitted from some rows. Given values are once, few, many or a class for expanded clones.

J gene | V gene | D gene | clone size | CDR3 DNA | CDR3 protein
TRBJ1-1 | TRBV9 | - | - | TGTGCCAGCAGCGCCTCGACTGCTCCGAACACTGAAGCTTTCTTT | CASSASTAPNTEAFF
TRBJ2-6 | TRBV5-6 | - | few | TGTGCCAGCAGCTTGGACAGCGATTCTGGGGCCAACGTCCTGACTTTC | CASSLDSDSGANVLTF
TRBJ2-1 | TRBV20-1 | TRBD1 | few | TGCAGTGCTGGAGGGGAAGACAGGGGGTTCAATGAGCAGTTCTTC | CSAGGEDRGFNEQFF
TRBJ2-1 | TRBV12-3/TRBV12-4 | TRBD2 | - | TGTGCCAGCAGTTTGGGTAGCGGGGCGTTGGACAATGAGCAGTTCTTC | CASSLGSGALDNEQFF
TRBJ1-5 | TRBV28 | - | - | TGTGCCAGCACGGACGTCAGCAATCAGCCCCAGCATTTT | CASTDVSNQPQHF
TRBJ2-3 | TRBV20-1 | - | - | TGCAGTGCTAGGGGATTCGAAGGGGCGGAAGATACGCAGTATTTT | CSARGFEGAEDTQYF
TRBJ2-2 | TRBV5-1 | - | - | TGCGCCAGCAGCCAACTTGGGCAGGCAGACACCGGGGAGCTGTTTTTT | CASSQLGQADTGELFF
TRBJ1-6 | TRBV5-4 | - | - | TGTGCCAGCGAAAGCGGGGAGGGTTCACCCCTCCACTTT | CASESGEGSPLHF
TRBJ2-3 | TRBV11-3 | - | few | TGTGCCAGCAGCTTCTCCGCTAGCTCCACAGATACGCAGTATTTT | CASSFSASSTDTQYF
TRBJ1-1 | TRBV4-3 | TRBD1 | - | TGCGCCAGCAGTCGGACAGGGCACACTGAAGCTTTCTTT | CASSRTGHTEAFF
TRBJ1-2 | TRBV7-2 | - | - | TGTGCCGATACTGAGGGGTTAACCTATGGCTACACCTTC | CADTEGLTYGYTF
TRBJ2-7 | TRBV25-1 | TRBD1 | - | TGTGCCAGCATGGGACAGGGTTTTTACGAGCAGTACTTC | CASMGQGFYEQYF
TRBJ1-4 | TRBV7-2 | - | few | TGTGCCAGCAGCCAGGACATTACTAATGAAAAACTGTTTTTT | CASSQDITNEKLFF
TRBJ1-5 | TRBV5-1 | - | few | TGCGCCAGCAGCTTGGATTTCAGTTCCCGAAATCAGCCCCAGCATTTT | CASSLDFSSRNQPQHF
TRBJ2-3 | TRBV20-1 | - | - | TGCAGTGCTAGAGGGGGCCAGGCCCTTTCGTCGCAGTATTTT | CSARGGQALSSQYF
TRBJ2-5 | TRBV6-5 | TRBD2 | - | TGTGCCAGCAGTTACGGGACTACTGGTGAGACCCAGTACTTC | CASSYGTTGETQYF
TRBJ1-2 | TRBV10-3 | - | few | TGTGCCATCAGGCAGGGTGACTATGGCTACACCTTC | CAIRQGDYGYTF
TRBJ2-4 | TRBV27 | - | few | TGTGCCAGCAGTTTAGAGGGGTGGGGTGGCAAAAACATTCAGTACTTC | CASSLEGWGGKNIQYF
TRBJ1-3 | TRBV20-1 | - | - | TGCAGTGCTTTACAGGGAACACCTGGAAACACCATATATTTT | CSALQGTPGNTIYF
TRBJ1-2 | TRBV20-1 | TRBD1 | - | TGCAGTGCTAGGGTAACAGGGGTCTATGGCTACACCTTC | CSARVTGVYGYTF
TRBJ1-1 | TRBV5-5 | - | - | TGTGCCAGCAGCTCCCAATCAGGGGTATACACTGAAGCTTTCTTT | CASSSQSGVYTEAFF
TRBJ2-5 | TRBV7-6 | - | many | TGTGCCAGCAGCCTGCCGGGGGAGACCCAGTACTTC | CASSLPGETQYF
TRBJ1-1 | TRBV10-3 | - | few | TGTGCCATCAGTTTGGGGTCGAGTACTGAAGCTTTCTTT | CAISLGSSTEAFF
TRBJ1-2 | TRBV10-3 | - | - | TGTGCCATCAGTTTATCAGCAAGGTGGCAGGGAGTCAACTATGGCTACACCTTC | CAISLSARWQGVNYGYTF
TRBJ1-2 | TRBV5-6 | - | few | TGTGCCAGCAGCTTGGCAGGGATTCCGGATGGCTACACCTTC | CASSLAGIPDGYTF